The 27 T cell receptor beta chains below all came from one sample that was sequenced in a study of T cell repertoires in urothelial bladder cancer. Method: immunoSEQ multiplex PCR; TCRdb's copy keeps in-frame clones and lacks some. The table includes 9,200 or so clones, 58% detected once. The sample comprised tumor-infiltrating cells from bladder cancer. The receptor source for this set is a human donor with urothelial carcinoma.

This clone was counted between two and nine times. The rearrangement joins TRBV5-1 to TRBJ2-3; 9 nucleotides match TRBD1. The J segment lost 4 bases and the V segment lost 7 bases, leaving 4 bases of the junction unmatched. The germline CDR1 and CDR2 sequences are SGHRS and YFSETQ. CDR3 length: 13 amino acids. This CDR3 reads CASLGQGADTQYF. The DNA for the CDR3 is TGCGCCAGCTTGGGACAGGGCGCAGATACGCAGTATTTT. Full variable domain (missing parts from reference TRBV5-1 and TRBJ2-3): KAGVTQTPRYLIKTRGQQVTLSCSPISGHRSVSWYQQTPGQGLQFLFEYFSETQRNKGNFPGRFSGRQFSNSRSEMNVSTLELGDSALYLCASLGQGADTQYFGPGTRLTVL.

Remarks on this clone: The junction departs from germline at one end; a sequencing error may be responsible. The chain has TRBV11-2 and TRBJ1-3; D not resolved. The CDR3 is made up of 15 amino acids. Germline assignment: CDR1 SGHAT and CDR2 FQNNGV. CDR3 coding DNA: TGCGCCAGCAGCCAAGAGTCGGGCCTTGGGAACACCATATATTTT. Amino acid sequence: CASSQESGLGNTIYF.

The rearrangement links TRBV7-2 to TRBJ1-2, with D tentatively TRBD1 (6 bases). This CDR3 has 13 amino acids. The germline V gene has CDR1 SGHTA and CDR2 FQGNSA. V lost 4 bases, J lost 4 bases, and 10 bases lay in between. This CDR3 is CASSSSGVYGYTF. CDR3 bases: TGTGCCAGCAGCTCATCAGGGGTCTATGGCTACACCTTC.

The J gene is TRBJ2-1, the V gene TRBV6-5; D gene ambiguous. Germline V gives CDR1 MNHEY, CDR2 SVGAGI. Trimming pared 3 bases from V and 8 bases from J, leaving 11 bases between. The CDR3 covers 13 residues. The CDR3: CASSYRVQDEQFF. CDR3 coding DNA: TGTGCCAGCAGTTATAGAGTTCAGGATGAGCAGTTCTTC.

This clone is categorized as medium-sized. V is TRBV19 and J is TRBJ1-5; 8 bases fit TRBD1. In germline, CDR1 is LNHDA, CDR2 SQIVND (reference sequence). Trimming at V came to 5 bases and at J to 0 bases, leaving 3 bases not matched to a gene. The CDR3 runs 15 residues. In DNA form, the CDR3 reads TGTGCCAGTAGTGCGACAGGGGATAGCAATCAGCCCCAGCATTTT. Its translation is CASSATGDSNQPQHF.

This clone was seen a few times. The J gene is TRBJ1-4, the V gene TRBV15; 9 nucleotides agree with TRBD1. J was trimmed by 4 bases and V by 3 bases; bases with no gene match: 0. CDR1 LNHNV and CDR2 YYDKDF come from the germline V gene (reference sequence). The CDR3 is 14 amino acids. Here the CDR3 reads CATSRDRGNEKLFF. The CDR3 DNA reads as TGTGCCACCAGCAGGGACAGGGGTAATGAAAAACTGTTTTTT.

In nucleotides, the CDR3 is TGCGCCAGCAGCTTGGAATTACGGGGGGCAGATACGCAGTATTTT. Translating gives CASSLELRGADTQYF. The chain has TRBV5-1 and TRBJ2-3; 7 bases agree with TRBD2. V lost 0 bases to trimming and J lost 4 bases; unmatched junction nucleotides: 5. This CDR3 spans 15 amino acids. CDR1 is SGHRS, CDR2 YFSETQ, per germline.

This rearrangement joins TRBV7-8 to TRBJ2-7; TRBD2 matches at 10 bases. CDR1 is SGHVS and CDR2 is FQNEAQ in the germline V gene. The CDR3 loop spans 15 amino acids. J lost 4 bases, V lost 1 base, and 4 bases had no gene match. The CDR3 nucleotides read TGTGCCAGCAGCTTAGGCAGCGGGGGGGCGTACGAGCAGTACTTC. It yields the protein CASSLGSGGAYEQYF. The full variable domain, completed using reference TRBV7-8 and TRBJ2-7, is GAGVSQSPRYKVAKRGQDVALRCDPISGHVSLFWYQQALGQGPEFLTYFQNEAQLDKSGLPSDRFFAERPEGSVSTLKIQRTQQEDSAVYLCASSLGSGGAYEQYFGPGTRLTVT.

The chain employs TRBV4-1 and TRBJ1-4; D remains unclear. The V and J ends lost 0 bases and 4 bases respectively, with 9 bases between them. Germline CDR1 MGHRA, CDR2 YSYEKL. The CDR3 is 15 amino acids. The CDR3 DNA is TGCGCCAGCAGCCAAGATCCGGGTTTTAATGAAAAACTGTTTTTT. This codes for CASSQDPGFNEKLFF.

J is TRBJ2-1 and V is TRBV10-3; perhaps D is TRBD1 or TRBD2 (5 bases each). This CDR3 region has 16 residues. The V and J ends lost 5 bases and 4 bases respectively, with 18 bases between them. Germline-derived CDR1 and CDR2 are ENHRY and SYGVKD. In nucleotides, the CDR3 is TGTGCCATCAGTACGTGGGACCGCCACAAATACAATGAGCAGTTCTTC. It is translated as CAISTWDRHKYNEQFF.

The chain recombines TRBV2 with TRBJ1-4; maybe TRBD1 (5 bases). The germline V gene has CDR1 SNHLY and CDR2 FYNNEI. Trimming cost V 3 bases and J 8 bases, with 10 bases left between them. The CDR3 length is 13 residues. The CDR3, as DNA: TGTGCCAGCAGTGAGCAGCGGGGGGAAAAACTGTTTTTT. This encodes CASSEQRGEKLFF.

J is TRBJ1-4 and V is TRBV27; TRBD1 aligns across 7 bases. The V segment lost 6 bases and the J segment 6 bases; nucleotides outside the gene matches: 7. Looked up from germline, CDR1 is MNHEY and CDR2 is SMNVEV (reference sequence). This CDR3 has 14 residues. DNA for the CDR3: TGTGCCAGCAGGAATCAGGGGGTGGATGAAAAACTGTTTTTT. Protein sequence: CASRNQGVDEKLFF.

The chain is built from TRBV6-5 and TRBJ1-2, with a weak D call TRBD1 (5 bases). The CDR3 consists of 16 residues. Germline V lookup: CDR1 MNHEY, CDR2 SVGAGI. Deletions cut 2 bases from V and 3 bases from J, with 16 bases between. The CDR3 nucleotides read TGTGCCAGCAGTTACGGGGGACCCGGGGAATACTATGGCTACACCTTC. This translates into CASSYGGPGEYYGYTF.

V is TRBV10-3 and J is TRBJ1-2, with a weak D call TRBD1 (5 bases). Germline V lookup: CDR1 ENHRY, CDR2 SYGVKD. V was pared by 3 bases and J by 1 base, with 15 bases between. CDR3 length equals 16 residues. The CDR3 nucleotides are TGTGCCATCAGTGACGGGGGGACGAGGGGTAACTATGGCTACACCTTC. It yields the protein CAISDGGTRGNYGYTF.

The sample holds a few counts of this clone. The CDR3 DNA follows: TGCGCCAGCAGGGACCCCAGCGCAGGGGACTACGAGCAGTACTTC. This encodes CASRDPSAGDYEQYF. V is TRBV10-1 and J is TRBJ2-7; tentatively, D is TRBD1 (6 bases). This CDR3 region has 15 residues. Germline V gives CDR1 WNHNN, CDR2 SYGVQD (reference sequence). V dropped 6 bases and J dropped 3 bases, with 18 bases sitting between them.

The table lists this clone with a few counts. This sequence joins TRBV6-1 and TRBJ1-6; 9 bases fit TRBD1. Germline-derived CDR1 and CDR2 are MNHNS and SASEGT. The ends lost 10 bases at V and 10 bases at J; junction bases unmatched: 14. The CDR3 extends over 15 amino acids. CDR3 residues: CATSVETGGQSPLHF. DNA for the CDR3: TGTGCCACTTCCGTAGAGACAGGGGGGCAATCACCCCTCCACTTT.

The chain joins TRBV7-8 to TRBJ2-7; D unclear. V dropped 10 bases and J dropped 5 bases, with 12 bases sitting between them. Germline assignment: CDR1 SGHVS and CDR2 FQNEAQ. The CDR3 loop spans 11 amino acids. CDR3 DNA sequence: TGTGCCAACCAACCCGAGAACGAGCAGTACTTC. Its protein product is CANQPENEQYF.

CDR3 amino acids: CASSLDRYNSPLHF. CDR3 bases: TGCGCCAGCAGCCTCGACAGGTATAATTCACCCCTCCACTTT. The genes are TRBV4-3 and TRBJ1-6, with TRBD1 as a possible D gene (6 bases). The V end was cut by 4 bases, the J end by 4 bases, with 8 bases between. CDR1 is LGHNA and CDR2 is YSLEER in the germline V gene. This CDR3 region has 14 residues.

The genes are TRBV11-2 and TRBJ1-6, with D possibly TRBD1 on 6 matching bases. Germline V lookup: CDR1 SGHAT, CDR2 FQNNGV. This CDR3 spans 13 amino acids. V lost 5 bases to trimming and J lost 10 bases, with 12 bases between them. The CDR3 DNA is TGTGCCAGCAGCAGCAGGGGTGACTCACCCCTCCACTTT. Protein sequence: CASSSRGDSPLHF.

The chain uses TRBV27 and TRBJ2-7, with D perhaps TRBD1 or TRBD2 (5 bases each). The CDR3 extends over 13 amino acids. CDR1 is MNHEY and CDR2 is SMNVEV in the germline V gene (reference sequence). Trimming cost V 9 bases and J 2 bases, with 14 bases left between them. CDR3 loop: CASGTVGPYEQYF. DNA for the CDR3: TGTGCCAGTGGGACGGTAGGGCCCTACGAGCAGTACTTC.

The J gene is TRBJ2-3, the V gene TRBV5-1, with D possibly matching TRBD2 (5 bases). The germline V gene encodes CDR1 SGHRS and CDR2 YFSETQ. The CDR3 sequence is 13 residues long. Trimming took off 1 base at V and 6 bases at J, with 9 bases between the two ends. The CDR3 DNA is TGCGCCAGCAGCTTGACCGGGGTTGATACGCAGTATTTT. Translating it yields CASSLTGVDTQYF.

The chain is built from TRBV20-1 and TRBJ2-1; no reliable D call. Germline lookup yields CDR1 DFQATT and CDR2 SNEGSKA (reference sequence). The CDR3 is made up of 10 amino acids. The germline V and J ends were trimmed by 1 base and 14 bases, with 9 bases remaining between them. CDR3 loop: CSARAISEFF. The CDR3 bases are TGCAGTGCTAGAGCCATTTCGGAGTTCTTC.

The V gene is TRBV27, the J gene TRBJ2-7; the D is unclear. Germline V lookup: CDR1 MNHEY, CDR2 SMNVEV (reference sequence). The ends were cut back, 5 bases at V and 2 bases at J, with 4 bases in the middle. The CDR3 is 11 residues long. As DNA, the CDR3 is TGTGCCAGCAGTCAAACCTACGAGCAGTACTTC. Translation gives CASSQTYEQYF.

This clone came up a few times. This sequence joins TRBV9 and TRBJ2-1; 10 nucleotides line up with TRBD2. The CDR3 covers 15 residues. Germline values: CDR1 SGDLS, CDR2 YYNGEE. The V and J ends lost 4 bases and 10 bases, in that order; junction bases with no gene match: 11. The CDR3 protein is CASSTPSGGQEEQFF. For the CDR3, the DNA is TGTGCCAGCAGCACCCCTAGCGGGGGCCAGGAGGAGCAGTTCTTC.

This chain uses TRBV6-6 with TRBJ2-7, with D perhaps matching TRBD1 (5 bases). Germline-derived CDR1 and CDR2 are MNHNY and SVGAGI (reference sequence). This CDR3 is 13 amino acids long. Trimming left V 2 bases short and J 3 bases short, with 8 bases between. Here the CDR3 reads CASSYDRFYEQYF. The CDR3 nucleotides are TGTGCCAGCAGTTACGACAGATTCTACGAGCAGTACTTC.

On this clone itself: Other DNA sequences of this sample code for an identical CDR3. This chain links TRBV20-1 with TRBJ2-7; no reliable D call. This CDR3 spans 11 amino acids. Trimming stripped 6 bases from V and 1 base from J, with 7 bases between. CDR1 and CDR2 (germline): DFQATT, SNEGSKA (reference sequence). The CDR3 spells CSAPRSYEQYF. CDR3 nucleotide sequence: TGCAGTGCGCCTCGTTCCTACGAGCAGTACTTC.

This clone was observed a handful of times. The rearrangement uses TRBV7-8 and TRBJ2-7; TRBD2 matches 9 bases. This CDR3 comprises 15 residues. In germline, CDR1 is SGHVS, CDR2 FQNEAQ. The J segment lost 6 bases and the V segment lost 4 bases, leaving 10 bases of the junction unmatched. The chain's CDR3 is CASSSFGGGAGEQYF. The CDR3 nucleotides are TGTGCCAGCAGCTCCTTTGGCGGGGGGGCCGGCGAGCAGTACTTC.